This T cell receptor beta chain was recovered during a study of blood T cell repertoires in COVID-19. The wider study: There were acute and convalescent COVID-19 samples, and they came from the United States, Italy and Spain. PBMCs, B-cell-depleted T cells, or T cells provided the cDNA or gDNA that made up the material.

This clone was detected only once. CDR1 and CDR2 (germline): SGHTA, FQGNSA. Deletions cut 3 bases from V and 2 bases from J, with 20 bases between. The CDR3 extends over 17 amino acids. In the source study's methods: Estimated nucleated cell counts came from reference gene primer amplification. Clones were read by immunoSEQ multiplex PCR, and TCRdb kept only the in-frame ones, dropping some. Clonal size and the V and J genes are those of that table, whereas D and trimming came from the DNA. The sample comprises under 40,000 clones, around 80% of which are singletons, and 7% to 8.5% rests with the top ten.

This TCR derives from a woman aged 55-70 years with acute or convalescent COVID-19. V usage is TRBV7-2 and J usage is TRBJ2-7, with TRBD2 as a possible D gene (6 bases). The sample taken for sequencing was peripheral blood. The CDR3, as DNA: TGTGCCAGCAGCTTCAGCCTCGGAGGCGGGGAAGCCTACGAGCAGTACTTC. Residues: CASSFSLGGGEAYEQYF.